This T cell receptor beta chain appears in the sequencing data of a study of T cell responses to AZD1222 COVID-19 vaccine. Study outcomes and limitations: The breadth and depth of Spike-specific TCRs increased once two AZD1222 doses had been given. Every sample of the repertoires postdated the peak T cell response.

On this clone itself: The antigen remains undetermined.

Using immunoSEQ multiplex PCR, the repertoire was profiled, and TCRdb retains in-frame clones only, with some absent. The sample has around 110,000 clones, about 90% seen once. V was shortened by 5 bases and J by 3 bases, with 14 bases between the two germline ends. Germline V gene data show CDR1 as LNHNV and CDR2 as YYDKDF (reference sequence). The CDR3 totals 14 residues. This receptor was obtained from an adult who received the AZD1222 COVID-19 vaccine. Sequencing was performed on peripheral blood, taken 28 days after the second AZD1222 dose. The J gene is TRBJ2-7, the V gene TRBV15; D is unclear. Here the CDR3 DNA reads TGTGCCACCAGCGAGCACACGGAAAACTACGAGCAGTACTTC. Its translation: CATSEHTENYEQYF.